This note documents a single T cell receptor (beta chain) sequence. This sample was included in a study of T-cell memory formation after mild COVID-19. V trimming: 3 bases; J trimming: 3 bases; junction bases outside the gene matches: 10. The germline gives CDR1 DFQATT, CDR2 SNEGSKA (reference sequence). The CDR3 runs 16 residues. Using its own MiXCR run on the 5' RACE reads, TCRdb lists one record per CDR3 protein. The data hold hundreds of thousands of distinct CDR3 sequences, with about 20% observed a single time. The source material was PBMCs or a T cell subset sorted from them (not recorded which). The receptor was isolated from an adult woman who had mild COVID-19 (a few samples of this study predate the infection). Cell type and time point are not known. V is TRBV20-1 and J is TRBJ2-7, with 11 bases matching TRBD2. Here the CDR3 DNA reads TGCAGTGCTAGGACTAGCGGGAAAAGAGGTGGCTACGAGCAGTACTTC. Its translation: CSARTSGKRGGYEQYF.